The 13 T cell receptor beta chains listed next were all sequenced from one sample in a study of monozygotic twins with inflammatory bowel disease. TCRdb re-called the 5' RACE reads, yielding one record per CDR3 amino acid sequence without DNA. The table for this sample gives some 190,000 distinct CDR3 sequences. The sequencing input was blood. These receptors were taken from a human donor with ulcerative colitis or Crohn's disease, or a healthy co-twin of an affected twin (not recorded which).

V usage is TRBV5-6 and J usage is TRBJ1-2. Germline CDR1 reads SGHDT; CDR2 reads YYEEEE. The CDR3 length is 13 residues. The CDR3 sequence: CASSLGADYGYTF.

The chain joins TRBV28 to TRBJ2-1. CDR1 and CDR2 (germline): MDHEN, SYDVKM. This CDR3 region has 16 residues. The CDR3 protein is CASSSATDSSYNEQFF. Based on the CDR3 plus reference TRBV28 and TRBJ2-1, the full variable domain is DVKVTQSSRYLVKRTGEKVFLECVQDMDHENMFWYRQDPGLGLRLIYFSYDVKMKEKGDIPEGYSVSREKKERFSLILESASTNQTSMYLCASSSATDSSYNEQFFGPGTRLTVL.

V usage is TRBV6-2 or TRBV6-3 and J usage is TRBJ2-6; TCRdb outputs TRBD2, but without DNA this stays unchecked. The CDR3 runs 18 residues. Per the germline V gene, CDR1 is MNHEY and CDR2 is SVGEGT. This chain's CDR3 is CASSSAGLAGPGANVLTF.

The gene calls are TRBV5-1 and TRBJ1-3. The CDR3 has 14 amino acids. Germline V gene data show CDR1 as SGHRS and CDR2 as YFSETQ. This CDR3 reads CASSMGSSGNTIYF.

This chain joins TRBV7-2 and TRBJ2-7. This CDR3 is built from 12 residues. Germline V gene data show CDR1 as SGHTA and CDR2 as FQGNSA. The CDR3 protein is CASSLTYYEQYF.

The chain couples TRBV2 to TRBJ2-1. Germline values: CDR1 SNHLY, CDR2 FYNNEI. There are 15 residues in the CDR3. The CDR3 region is CASSVAGVSYNEQFF.

The chain is built from TRBV25-1 and TRBJ1-1; TCRdb picks TRBD1, but there is no DNA to check that call. CDR3 length: 13 residues. Germline assignment: CDR1 MGHDK and CDR2 SYGVNS. The chain's CDR3 is CASSGQGVTEAFF.

The rearrangement uses TRBV7-3 and TRBJ2-1; TCRdb names TRBD2, which stays unverified in the absence of DNA. The CDR3 is 16 amino acids. Germline CDR1 is SGHTA and CDR2 is FQGTGA. CDR3 in amino acids: CASSSGWEITYNEQFF.

The chain uses TRBV5-1 and TRBJ2-5. The CDR3 is 15 amino acids. CDR1 is SGHRS, CDR2 YFSETQ, per germline. CDR3 residues: CASSFNGFAQETQYF. Variable domain in full (rest from reference TRBV5-1 and TRBJ2-5): KAGVTQTPRYLIKTRGQQVTLSCSPISGHRSVSWYQQTPGQGLQFLFEYFSETQRNKGNFPGRFSGRQFSNSRSEMNVSTLELGDSALYLCASSFNGFAQETQYFGPGTRLLVL.

V usage is TRBV6-5 and J usage is TRBJ1-1. The length of the CDR3 is 15 residues. In germline, CDR1 is MNHEY, CDR2 SVGAGI. Here the CDR3 reads CASSYSVSENTEAFF.

The V call is TRBV27, the J call TRBJ1-5; TCRdb reports TRBD1, a call that lacks DNA to check it against. Germline CDR1 reads MNHEY; CDR2 reads SMNVEV (reference sequence). The CDR3 is 18 residues long. The CDR3 loop reads CASSSGNYRVKKGQPQHF.

The gene calls are TRBV29-1 and TRBJ2-1. This CDR3 has 11 amino acids. Germline V gene lookup returns CDR1 SQVTM and CDR2 ANQGSEA. The chain's CDR3 is CSLGDGKEQFF.

The chain carries TRBV18 and TRBJ2-7; there is no DNA to check the TCRdb D call of TRBD1. The CDR3 runs to 13 residues. CDR1 is KGHSH, CDR2 LQKENI, per germline. The CDR3 spells CASSPDRTYEQYF.